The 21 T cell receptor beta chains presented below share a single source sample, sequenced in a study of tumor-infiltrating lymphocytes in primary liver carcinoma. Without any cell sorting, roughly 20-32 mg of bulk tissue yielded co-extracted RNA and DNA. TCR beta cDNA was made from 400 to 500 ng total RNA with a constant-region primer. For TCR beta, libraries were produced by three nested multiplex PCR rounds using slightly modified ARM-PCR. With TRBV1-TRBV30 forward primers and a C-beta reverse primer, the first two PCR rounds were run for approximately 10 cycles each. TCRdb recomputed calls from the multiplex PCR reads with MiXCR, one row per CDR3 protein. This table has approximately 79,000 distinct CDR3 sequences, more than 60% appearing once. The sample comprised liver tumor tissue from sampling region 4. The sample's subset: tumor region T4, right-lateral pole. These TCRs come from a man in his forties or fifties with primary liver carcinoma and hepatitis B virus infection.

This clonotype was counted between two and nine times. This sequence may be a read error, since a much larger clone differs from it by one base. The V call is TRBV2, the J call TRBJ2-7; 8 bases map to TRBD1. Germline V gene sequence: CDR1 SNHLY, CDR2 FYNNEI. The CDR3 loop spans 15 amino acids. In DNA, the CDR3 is TGTGCCAGCATGGAGCAGACAGGGGCCGTCTACGGGCAGTACTTC. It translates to CASMEQTGAVYGQYF.

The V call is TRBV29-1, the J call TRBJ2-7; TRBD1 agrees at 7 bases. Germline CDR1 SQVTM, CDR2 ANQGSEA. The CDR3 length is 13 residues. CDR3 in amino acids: CIASAGTDYEQYF. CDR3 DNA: TGCATCGCCTCCGCTGGGACAGACTACGAGCAGTACTTC.

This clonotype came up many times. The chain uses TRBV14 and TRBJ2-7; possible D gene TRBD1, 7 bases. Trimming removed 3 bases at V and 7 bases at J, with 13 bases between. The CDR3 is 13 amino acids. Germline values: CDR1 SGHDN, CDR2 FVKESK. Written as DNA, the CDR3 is TGTGCCAGCAGCCAGGGGGACAGCGGGGAGCAGTACTTC. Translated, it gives CASSQGDSGEQYF.

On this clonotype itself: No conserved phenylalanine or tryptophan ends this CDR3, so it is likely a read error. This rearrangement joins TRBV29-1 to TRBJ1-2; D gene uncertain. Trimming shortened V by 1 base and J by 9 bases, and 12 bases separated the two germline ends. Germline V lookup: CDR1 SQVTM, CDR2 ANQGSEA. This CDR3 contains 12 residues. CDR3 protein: CSVEVGGYCYTL. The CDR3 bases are TGCAGCGTTGAAGTTGGTGGATATTGCTACACCCTC.

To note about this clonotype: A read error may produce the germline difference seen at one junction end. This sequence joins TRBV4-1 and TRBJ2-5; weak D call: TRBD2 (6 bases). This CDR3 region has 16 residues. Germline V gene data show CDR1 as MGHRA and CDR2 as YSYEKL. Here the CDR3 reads CASNQPTRGAGETEYF. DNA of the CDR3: TGCGCCAGCAACCAACCCACACGCGGGGCCGGAGAGACCGAGTATTTC.

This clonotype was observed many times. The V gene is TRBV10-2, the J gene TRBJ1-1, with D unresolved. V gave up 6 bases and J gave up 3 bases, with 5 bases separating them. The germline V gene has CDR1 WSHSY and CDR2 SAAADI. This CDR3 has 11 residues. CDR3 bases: TGCGCCAGCAGCGGGGACACTGAAGCTTTCTTT. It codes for CASSGDTEAFF.

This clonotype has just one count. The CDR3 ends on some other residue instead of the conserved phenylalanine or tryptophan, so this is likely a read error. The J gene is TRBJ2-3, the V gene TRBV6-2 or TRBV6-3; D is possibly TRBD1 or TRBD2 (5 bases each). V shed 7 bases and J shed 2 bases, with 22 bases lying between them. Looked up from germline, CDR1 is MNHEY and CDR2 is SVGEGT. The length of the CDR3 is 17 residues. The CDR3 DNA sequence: TGTGCCAGCAACACGAGGGATTCCCGGGACGACACAGATACGCAGTATCTT. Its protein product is CASNTRDSRDDTDTQYL.

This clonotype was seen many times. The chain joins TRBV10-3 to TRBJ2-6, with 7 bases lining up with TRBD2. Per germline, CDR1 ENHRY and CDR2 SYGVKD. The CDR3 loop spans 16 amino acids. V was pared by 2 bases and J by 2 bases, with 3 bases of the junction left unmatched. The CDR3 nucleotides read TGTGCCATCAGTGAGGGGGAGGGGACTGGGGCCAACGTCCTGACTTTC. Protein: CAISEGEGTGANVLTF.

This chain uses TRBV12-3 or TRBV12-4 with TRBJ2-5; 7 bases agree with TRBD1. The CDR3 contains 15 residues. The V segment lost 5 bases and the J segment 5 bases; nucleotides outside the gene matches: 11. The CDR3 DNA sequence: TGTGCCAGCAGTCCAAGGGGGCCTTTGGGGGAGACCCAGTACTTC. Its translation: CASSPRGPLGETQYF.

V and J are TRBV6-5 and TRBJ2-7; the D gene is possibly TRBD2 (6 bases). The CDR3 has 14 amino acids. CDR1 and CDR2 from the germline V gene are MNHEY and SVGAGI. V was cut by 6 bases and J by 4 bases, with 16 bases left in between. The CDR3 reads CASSHFGSIYEQYF. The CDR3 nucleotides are TGTGCCAGCAGCCATTTCGGGAGCATTTACGAGCAGTACTTC.

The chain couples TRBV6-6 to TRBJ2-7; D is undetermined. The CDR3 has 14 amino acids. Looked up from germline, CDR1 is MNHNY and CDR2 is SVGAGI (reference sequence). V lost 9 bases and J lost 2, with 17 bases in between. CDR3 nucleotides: TGTGCCAGTCGTGGCGGATCCCTGGCCTACGAGCAGTACTTC. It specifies CASRGGSLAYEQYF.

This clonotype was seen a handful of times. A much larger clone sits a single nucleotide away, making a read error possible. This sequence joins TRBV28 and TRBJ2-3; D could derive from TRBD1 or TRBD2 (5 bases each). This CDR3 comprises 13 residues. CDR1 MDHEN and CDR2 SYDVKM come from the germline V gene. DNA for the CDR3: TGTGACAGCAGTTTTATGAGGGGAGATACGCAGTATTTT. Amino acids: CDSSFMRGDTQYF. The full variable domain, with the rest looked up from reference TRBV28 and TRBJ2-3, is DVKVTQSSRYLVKRTGEKVFLECVQDMDHENMFWYRQDPGLGLRLIYFSYDVKMKEKGDIPEGYSVSREKKERFSLILESASTNQTSMYLCDSSFMRGDTQYFGPGTRLTVL.

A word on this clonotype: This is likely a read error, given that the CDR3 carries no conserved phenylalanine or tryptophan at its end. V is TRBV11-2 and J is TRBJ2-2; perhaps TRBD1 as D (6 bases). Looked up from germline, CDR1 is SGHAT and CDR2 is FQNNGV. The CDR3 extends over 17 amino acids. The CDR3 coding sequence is TGTGCCAGCAGCTTTGATCGGAACAGGGTCGGCACCGAGGAGCTGTTTTAT. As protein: CASSFDRNRVGTEELFY.

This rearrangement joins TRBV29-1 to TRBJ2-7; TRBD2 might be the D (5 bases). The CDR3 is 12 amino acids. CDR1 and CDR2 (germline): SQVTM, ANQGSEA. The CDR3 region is CRSWLNRGEQYF. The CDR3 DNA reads TGCAGGTCGTGGCTGAATCGGGGAGAGCAGTACTTC.

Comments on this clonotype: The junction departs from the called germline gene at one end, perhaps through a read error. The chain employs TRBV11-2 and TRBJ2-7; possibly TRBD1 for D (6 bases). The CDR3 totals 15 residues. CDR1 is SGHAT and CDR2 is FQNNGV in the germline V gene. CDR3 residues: CASSSLTGSPYVQHF. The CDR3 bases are TGTGCCAGCAGCTCCTTGACAGGATCACCCTACGTGCAGCACTTC.

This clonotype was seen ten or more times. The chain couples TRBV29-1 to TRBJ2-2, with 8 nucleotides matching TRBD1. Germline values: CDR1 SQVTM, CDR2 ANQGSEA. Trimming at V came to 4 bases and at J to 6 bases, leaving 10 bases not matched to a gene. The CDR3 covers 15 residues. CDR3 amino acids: CSVGQGSIGAGELFF. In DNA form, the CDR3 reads TGCAGCGTTGGACAGGGGAGTATCGGCGCCGGGGAGCTGTTTTTT.

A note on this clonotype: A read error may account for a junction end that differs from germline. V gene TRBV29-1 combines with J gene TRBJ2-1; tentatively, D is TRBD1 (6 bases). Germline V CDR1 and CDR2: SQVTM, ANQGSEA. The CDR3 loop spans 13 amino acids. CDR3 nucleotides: TGCAGTGTTGGGGACACCGTGGGCAGTGAGCAGTTCTTC. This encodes CSVGDTVGSEQFF.

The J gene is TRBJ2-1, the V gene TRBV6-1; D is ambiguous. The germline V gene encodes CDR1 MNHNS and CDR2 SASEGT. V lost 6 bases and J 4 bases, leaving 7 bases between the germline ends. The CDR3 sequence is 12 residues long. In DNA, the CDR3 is TGTGCCAGCAGCTACGCTTACAATGAGCAGTTCTTC. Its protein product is CASSYAYNEQFF.

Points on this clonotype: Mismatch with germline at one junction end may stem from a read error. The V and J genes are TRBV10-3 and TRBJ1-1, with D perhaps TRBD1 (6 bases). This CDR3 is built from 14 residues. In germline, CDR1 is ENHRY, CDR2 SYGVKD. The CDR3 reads CAISGDMGNTEAFF. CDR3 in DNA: TGCGCCATCAGTGGGGACATGGGGAACACTGAAGCCTTCTTT.

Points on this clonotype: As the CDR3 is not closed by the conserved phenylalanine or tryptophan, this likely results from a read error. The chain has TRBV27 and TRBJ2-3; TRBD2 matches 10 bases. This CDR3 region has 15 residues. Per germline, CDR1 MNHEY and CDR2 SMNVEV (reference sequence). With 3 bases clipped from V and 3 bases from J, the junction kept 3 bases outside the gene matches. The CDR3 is CASSFRTSGTDTQYY. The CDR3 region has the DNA TGTGCCAGCAGTTTCAGGACTAGCGGAACAGATACGCAGTATTAT.

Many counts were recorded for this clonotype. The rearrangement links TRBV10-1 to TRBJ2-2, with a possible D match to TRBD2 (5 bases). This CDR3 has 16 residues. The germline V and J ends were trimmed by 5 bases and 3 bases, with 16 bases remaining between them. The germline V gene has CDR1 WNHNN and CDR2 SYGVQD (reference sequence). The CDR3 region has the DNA TGCGCCAGCAGTCTAGGGATGAGCGGTCACACCGGGGAGCTGTTTTTT. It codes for CASSLGMSGHTGELFF.